These 4 T cell receptor beta chains originate from one sample sequenced in a study of cytomegalovirus exposure and HLA in healthy donors. The data were produced by immunoSEQ multiplex PCR, yet TCRdb's version contains in-frame clones alone and is incomplete. The table has tens of thousands of clones, 90% seen once. Sequences were obtained from PBMCs. These receptor sequences come from a man aged 18-30 years in good health and CMV-seronegative.

The CDR3 is CASSQGRDTGTFTYEQYF. CDR3 sequence (DNA): TGCGCCAGCAGCCAAGGCCGCGATACAGGAACCTTTACCTACGAGCAGTACTTC. The chain is built from TRBV4-1 and TRBJ2-7, with D perhaps TRBD1 (5 bases). Germline V CDR1 and CDR2: MGHRA, YSYEKL. This CDR3 has 18 amino acids. The V gene lost 1 base and the J gene lost 2 bases, with 21 bases spanning the gap.

This clone has a handful of counts. V is TRBV30 and J is TRBJ2-7, with 11 bases identical to TRBD2. Germline assignment: CDR1 GTSNPN and CDR2 SVGIG (reference sequence). The CDR3 loop spans 14 amino acids. V trimming: 3 bases; J trimming: 5 bases; junction bases outside the gene matches: 6. The CDR3 nucleotides are TGTGCCTGGAGGATAGCGGGAGGGCCGGACGAGCAGTACTTC. Translating gives CAWRIAGGPDEQYF.

The chain recombines TRBV4-1 with TRBJ2-1; a possible D gene is TRBD2 (6 bases). Germline V gene lookup returns CDR1 MGHRA and CDR2 YSYEKL. Trimming took off 4 bases at V and 3 bases at J, with 13 bases between the two ends. The CDR3 extends over 15 amino acids. CDR3 nucleotides: TGCGCCAGCAGCCCGGGCGCTAGCGACTACAATGAGCAGTTCTTC. It codes for CASSPGASDYNEQFF.

The chain combines TRBV30 with TRBJ2-1; TRBD1 agrees at 9 bases. In germline, CDR1 is GTSNPN, CDR2 SVGIG (reference sequence). Germline trimming cut 4 bases from V and 7 bases from J; bases unmatched to any gene: 11. This CDR3 is 15 amino acids long. The CDR3 protein is CAWNIWGQGRNEQFF. DNA of the CDR3: TGTGCCTGGAATATTTGGGGACAGGGACGGAATGAGCAGTTCTTC.